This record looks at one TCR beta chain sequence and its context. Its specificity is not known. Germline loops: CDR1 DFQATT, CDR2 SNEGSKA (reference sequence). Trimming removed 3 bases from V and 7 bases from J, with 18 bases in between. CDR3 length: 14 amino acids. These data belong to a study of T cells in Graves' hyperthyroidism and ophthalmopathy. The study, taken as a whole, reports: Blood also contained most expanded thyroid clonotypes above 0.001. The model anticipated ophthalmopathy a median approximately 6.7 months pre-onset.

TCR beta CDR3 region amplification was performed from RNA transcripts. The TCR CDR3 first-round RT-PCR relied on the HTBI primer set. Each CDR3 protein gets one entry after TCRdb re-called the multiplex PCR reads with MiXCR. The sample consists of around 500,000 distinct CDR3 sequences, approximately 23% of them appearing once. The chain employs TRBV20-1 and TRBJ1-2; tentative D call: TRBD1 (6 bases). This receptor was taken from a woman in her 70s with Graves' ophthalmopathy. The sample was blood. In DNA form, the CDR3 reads TGCAGTGCTAGGCCGGCACAGGGACTTGTTGGCTACACCTTC. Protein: CSARPAQGLVGYTF.